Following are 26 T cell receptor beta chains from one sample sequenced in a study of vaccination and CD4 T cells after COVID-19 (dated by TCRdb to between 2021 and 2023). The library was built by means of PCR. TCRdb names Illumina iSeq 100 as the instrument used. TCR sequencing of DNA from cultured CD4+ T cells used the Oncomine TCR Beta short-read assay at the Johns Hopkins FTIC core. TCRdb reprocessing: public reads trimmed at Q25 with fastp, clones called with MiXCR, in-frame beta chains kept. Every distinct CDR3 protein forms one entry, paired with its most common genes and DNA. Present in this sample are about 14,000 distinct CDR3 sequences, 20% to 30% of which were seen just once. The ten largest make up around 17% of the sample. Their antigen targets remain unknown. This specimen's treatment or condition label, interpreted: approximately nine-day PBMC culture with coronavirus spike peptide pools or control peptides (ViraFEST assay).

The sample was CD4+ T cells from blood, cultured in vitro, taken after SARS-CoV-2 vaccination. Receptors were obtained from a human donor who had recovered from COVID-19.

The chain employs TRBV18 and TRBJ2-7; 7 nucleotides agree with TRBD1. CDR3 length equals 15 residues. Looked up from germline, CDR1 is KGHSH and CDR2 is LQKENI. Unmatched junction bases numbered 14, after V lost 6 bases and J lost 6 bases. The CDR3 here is CASSRAGTVPSEQYF. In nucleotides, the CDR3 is TGTGCCAGCTCCCGTGCCGGGACAGTCCCCTCCGAGCAGTACTTC.

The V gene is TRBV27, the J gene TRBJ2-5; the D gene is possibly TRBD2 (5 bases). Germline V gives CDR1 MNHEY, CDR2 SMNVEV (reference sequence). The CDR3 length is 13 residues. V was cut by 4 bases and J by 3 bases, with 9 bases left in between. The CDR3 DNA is TGTGCCAGCAGTTATTTGAGGGAAGAGACCCAGTACTTC. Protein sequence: CASSYLREETQYF.

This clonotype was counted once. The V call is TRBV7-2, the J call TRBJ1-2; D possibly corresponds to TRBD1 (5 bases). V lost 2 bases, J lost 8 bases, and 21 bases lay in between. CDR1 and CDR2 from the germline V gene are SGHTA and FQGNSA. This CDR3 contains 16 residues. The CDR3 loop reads CASSLNSARGAGGYTF. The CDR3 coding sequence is TGTGCCAGCAGCTTAAATTCGGCAAGGGGCGCGGGGGGCTACACCTTC.

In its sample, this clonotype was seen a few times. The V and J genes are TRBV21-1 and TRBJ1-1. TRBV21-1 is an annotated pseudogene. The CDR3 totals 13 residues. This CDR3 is CASSKAKNTEAFF. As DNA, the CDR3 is TGTGCCAGCAGCAAAGCAAAGAACACTGAAGCTTTCTTT.

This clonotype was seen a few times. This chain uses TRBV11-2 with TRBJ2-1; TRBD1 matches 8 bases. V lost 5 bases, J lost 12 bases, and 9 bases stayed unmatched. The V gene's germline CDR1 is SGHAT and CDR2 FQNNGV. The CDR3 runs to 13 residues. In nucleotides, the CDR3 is TGTGCCAGCAGCCCCACCCGCGGGACAGGGCAGTTCTTC. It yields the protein CASSPTRGTGQFF.

The CDR3 loop reads CASSPGLFGPGTDTQYF. CDR3 nucleotide sequence: TGTGCCAGCAGCCCGGGACTATTTGGTCCGGGCACAGATACGCAGTATTTT. The gene calls are TRBV7-8 and TRBJ2-3; 7 bases fit TRBD2. From germline, CDR1 is SGHVS and CDR2 FQNEAQ. The CDR3 runs to 17 residues. With 5 bases clipped from V and 1 base from J, the junction kept 12 bases outside the gene matches. Full variable domain (missing parts from reference TRBV7-8 and TRBJ2-3): GAGVSQSPRYKVAKRGQDVALRCDPISGHVSLFWYQQALGQGPEFLTYFQNEAQLDKSGLPSDRFFAERPEGSVSTLKIQRTQQEDSAVYLCASSPGLFGPGTDTQYFGPGTRLTVL.

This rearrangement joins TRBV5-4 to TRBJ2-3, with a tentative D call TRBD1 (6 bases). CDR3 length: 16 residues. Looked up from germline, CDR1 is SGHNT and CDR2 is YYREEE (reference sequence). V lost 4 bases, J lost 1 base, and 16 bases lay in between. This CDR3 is CASSPGRKGGTDTQYF. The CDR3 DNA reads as TGTGCCAGCAGCCCCGGGCGGAAGGGGGGCACAGATACGCAGTATTTT.

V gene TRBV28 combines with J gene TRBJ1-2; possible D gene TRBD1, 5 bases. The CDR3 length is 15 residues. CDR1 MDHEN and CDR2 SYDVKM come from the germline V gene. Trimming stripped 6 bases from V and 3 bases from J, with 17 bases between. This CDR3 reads CASSKGTGRYYGYTF. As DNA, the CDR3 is TGTGCCAGCAGCAAAGGGACGGGGCGGTACTATGGCTACACCTTC.

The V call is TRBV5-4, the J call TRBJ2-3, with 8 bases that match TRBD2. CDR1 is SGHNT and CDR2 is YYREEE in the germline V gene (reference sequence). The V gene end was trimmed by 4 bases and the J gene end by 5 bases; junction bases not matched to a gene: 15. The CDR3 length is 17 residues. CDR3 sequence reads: CASSLPPVGTRIDTQYF. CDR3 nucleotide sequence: TGTGCCAGCAGCCTACCTCCCGTTGGGACTAGGATAGATACGCAGTATTTT.

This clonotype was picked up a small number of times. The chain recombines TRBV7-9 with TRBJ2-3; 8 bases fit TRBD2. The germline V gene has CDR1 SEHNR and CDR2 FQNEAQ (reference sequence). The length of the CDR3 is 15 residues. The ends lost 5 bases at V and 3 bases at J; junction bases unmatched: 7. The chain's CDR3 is CASSPPGGGTDTQYF. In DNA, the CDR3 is TGTGCCAGCAGCCCCCCCGGGGGGGGTACAGATACGCAGTATTTT.

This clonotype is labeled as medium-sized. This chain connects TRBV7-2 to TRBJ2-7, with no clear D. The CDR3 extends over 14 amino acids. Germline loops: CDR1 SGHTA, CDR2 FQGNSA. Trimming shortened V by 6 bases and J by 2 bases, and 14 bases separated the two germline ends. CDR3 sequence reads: CASSPTAPAYEQYF. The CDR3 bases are TGTGCCAGCAGTCCCACGGCCCCAGCCTACGAGCAGTACTTC.

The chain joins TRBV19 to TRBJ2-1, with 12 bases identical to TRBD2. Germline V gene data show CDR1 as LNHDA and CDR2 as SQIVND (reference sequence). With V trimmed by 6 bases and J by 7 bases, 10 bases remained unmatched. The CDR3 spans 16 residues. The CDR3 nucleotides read TGTGCCAGTAGACGCCCGACTAGCGGGAGTGGGAATGAGCAGTTCTTC. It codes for CASRRPTSGSGNEQFF.

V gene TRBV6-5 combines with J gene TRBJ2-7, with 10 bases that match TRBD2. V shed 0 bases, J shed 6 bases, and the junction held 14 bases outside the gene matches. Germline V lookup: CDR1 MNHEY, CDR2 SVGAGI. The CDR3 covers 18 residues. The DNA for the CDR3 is TGTGCCAGCAGTTACTCTTTGGGAGCGGGAGGGCCGATGGGCGAGCAGTACTTC. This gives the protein CASSYSLGAGGPMGEQYF.

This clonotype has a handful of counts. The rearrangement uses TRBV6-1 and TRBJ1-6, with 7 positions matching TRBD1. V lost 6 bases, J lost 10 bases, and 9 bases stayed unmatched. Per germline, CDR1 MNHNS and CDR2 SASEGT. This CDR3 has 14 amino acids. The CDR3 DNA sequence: TGTGCCAGCAGACGAGGACAGGATGTCTCACCCCTCCACTTT. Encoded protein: CASRRGQDVSPLHF.

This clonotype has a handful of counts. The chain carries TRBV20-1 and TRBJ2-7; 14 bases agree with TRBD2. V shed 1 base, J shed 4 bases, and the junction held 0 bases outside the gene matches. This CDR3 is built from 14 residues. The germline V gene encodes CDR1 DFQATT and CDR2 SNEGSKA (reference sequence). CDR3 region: CSARGTSGRYEQYF. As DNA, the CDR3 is TGCAGTGCTAGAGGGACTAGCGGGAGGTACGAGCAGTACTTC.

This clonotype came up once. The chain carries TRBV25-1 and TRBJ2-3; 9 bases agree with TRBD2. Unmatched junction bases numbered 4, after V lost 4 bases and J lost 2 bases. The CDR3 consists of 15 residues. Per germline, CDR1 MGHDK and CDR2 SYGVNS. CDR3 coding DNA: TGTGCCAGCAGTGCACGCGGGAGGGCCACAGATACGCAGTATTTT. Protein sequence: CASSARGRATDTQYF.

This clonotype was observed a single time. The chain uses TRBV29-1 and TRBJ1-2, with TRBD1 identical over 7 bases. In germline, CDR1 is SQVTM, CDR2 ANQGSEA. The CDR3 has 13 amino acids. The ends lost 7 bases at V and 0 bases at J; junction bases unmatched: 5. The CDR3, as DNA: TGCAGCGCTTCGGACAGGACTAACTATGGCTACACCTTC. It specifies CSASDRTNYGYTF.

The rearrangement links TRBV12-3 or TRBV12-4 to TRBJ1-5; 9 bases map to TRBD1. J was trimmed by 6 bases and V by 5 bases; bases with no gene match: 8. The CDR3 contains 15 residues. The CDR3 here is CASSDRDREGQPQHF. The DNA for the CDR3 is TGTGCCAGCAGTGACCGGGACAGGGAGGGTCAGCCCCAGCATTTT.

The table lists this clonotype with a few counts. The CDR3 DNA reads TGTGCCACCACAGGGGGCCTTAACTATGGCTACACCTTC. It is translated as CATTGGLNYGYTF. The chain recombines TRBV28 with TRBJ1-2, with 9 bases identical to TRBD1. The trim removed 10 bases at V and 1 base at J, leaving 4 bases unmatched. The CDR3 consists of 13 residues. CDR1 is MDHEN, CDR2 SYDVKM, per germline.

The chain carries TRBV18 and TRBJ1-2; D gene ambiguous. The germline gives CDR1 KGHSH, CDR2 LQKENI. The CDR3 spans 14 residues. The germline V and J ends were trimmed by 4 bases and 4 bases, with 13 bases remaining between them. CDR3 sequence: CASSRLVDSYGYTF. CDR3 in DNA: TGTGCCAGCTCACGACTGGTGGATTCCTATGGCTACACCTTC.

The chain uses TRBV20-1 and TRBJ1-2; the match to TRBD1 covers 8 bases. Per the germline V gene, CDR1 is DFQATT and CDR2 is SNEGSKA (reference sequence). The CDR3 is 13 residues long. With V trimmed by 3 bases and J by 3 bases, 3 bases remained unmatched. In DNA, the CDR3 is TGCAGTGCTAGGGACAGGGTTCACTATGGCTACACCTTC. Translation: CSARDRVHYGYTF.

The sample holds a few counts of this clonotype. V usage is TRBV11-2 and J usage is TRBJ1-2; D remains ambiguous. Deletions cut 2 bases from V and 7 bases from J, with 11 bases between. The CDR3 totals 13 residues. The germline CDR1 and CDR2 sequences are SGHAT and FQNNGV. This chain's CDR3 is CASSLRDFGGYTF. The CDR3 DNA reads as TGTGCCAGCAGCTTAAGGGATTTCGGTGGCTACACCTTC.

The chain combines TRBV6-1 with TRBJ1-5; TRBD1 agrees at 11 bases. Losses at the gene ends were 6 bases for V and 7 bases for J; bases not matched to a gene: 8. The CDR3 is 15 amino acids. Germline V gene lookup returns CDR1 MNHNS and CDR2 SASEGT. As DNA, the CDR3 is TGTGCCAGCAGGGCGGGACAGGGGGTAGAACAGCCCCAGCATTTT. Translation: CASRAGQGVEQPQHF.

CDR3 in amino acids: CASSHTSGGGPQNIQYF. The DNA for the CDR3 is TGTGCCAGCAGCCACACTTCAGGGGGAGGGCCACAAAACATTCAGTACTTC. The rearrangement uses TRBV7-2 and TRBJ2-4, with D perhaps being TRBD1 or TRBD2 (7 bases each). The germline V and J ends were trimmed by 5 bases and 5 bases, with 22 bases remaining between them. CDR3 length: 17 residues. Germline values: CDR1 SGHTA, CDR2 FQGNSA.

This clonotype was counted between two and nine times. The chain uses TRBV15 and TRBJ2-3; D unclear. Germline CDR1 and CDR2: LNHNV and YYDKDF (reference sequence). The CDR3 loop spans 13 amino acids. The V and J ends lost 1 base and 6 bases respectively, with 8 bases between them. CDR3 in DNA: TGTGCCACCAGCAGAGCTCGAGGTGATACGCAGTATTTT. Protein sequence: CATSRARGDTQYF. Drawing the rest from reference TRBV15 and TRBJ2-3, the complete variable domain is DAMVIQNPRYQVTQFGKPVTLSCSQTLNHNVMYWYQQKSSQAPKLLFHYYDKDFNNEADTPDNFQSRRPNTSFCFLDIRSPGLGDTAMYLCATSRARGDTQYFGPGTRLTVL.

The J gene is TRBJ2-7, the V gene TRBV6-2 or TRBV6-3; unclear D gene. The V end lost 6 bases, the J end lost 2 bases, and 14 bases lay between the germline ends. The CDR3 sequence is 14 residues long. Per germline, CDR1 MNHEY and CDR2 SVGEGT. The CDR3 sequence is CASRDSGSAYEQYF. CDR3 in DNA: TGTGCCAGCAGGGATTCGGGTTCGGCCTACGAGCAGTACTTC.